This entry features one T cell receptor (beta chain) sequence. This sample was taken from a study of CD8 T cells in ankylosing spondylitis. TCRdb processed the 5' RACE reads anew with MiXCR; each CDR3 protein has one entry. The repertoire has about 250,000 distinct CDR3 sequences, 15% to 20% of them found once; the top ten carry more than 25%. The CDR3 has 12 residues. V lost 5 bases, J lost 6 bases, and 8 bases lay in between. Germline CDR1 reads LNHDA; CDR2 reads SQIVND (reference sequence). The sequenced sample was blood, either unsorted or a sorted T cell fraction (not recorded which). The chain recombines TRBV19 with TRBJ2-1, with a possible D match to TRBD1 (5 bases). The clonotype was recovered from a male donor with ankylosing spondylitis or in good health (not recorded which). The chain's CDR3 is CASSQGTNEQFF. DNA of the CDR3: TGTGCCAGTAGTCAGGGCACCAATGAGCAGTTCTTC.